This T cell receptor beta chain was captured in a study of T cells expressing NK-cell markers. Study at large: Eight donors were sequenced, seven testing HCMV-seropositive and one testing seronegative. Findings and caveats of the study: These clonotypes also led the CD3+CD56-NKG2C+ fraction in a few donors. Among CD8+ T cells from over 5 donors, dominant NKG2C+ clonotypes accounted for 1.0-7.0%.

TCRdb reanalyzed the 5' RACE reads, giving one entry per CDR3 protein sequence and no DNA. In total, the table holds about 390,000 distinct CDR3 sequences. On this clonotype: The antigen is not known.

This clonotype originated in a woman aged 45-60 years in good health. Material: blood T cells: a sorted CD56 or NKG2C T cell subset, CD4+ or CD8+ T cells, or bulk PBMC T cells (not recorded which).

The CDR3 sequence: CASSPMGGRETQYF. The rearrangement links TRBV9 to TRBJ2-5; as DNA is missing, the TRBD1 call by TCRdb cannot be tested. The CDR3 sequence is 14 residues long. The germline gives CDR1 SGDLS, CDR2 YYNGEE.